What follows describes a single T cell receptor beta chain. This sample was included in a study of blood T cell repertoires in COVID-19. The V end was cut by 4 bases, the J end by 5 bases, with 15 bases between. The CDR3 extends over 15 amino acids. Germline CDR1 reads SGHRS; CDR2 reads YFSETQ. Using immunoSEQ multiplex PCR, the repertoire was profiled, and TCRdb retains in-frame clones only, with some absent. The data contain about 110,000 clones, about 78% of them seen just once; the ten biggest clones take up almost 4.5%. The sample comprised peripheral blood. This chain joins TRBV5-1 and TRBJ2-2, with D maybe TRBD1 (5 bases). This sequence was found in a human donor in a cohort sampled during active or convalescent COVID-19. CDR3 DNA sequence: TGCGCCAGCAGCGTAGACAAAGGGGCGACCGGGGAGCTGTTTTTT. It codes for CASSVDKGATGELFF.